This note documents a single T cell receptor beta chain sequence. Compared with the rest of its sample, this clonotype is medium-sized (0.01 to 0.1%). What this receptor recognizes is not known. Nothing much larger sits one base from this clone, and base qualities are not available. This entry belongs to a study of spatial heterogeneity in lung cancer (dated by TCRdb to the late 2010s). Regarding the study in general: More beta-chain than alpha-chain transcripts were consistently detected, likely reflecting higher beta-chain transcript abundance. TCR alpha and beta repertoires were quantitatively compared across multiple tumor regions, matched nontumor lung and blood in non-small cell lung cancer. Nonsynonymous mutation counts, determined by whole-exome sequencing of tumor tissue, were related to TCR repertoire features. In the raw uncorrected reads, each unique combination of TCR and UMI appeared more than ten times on average. At surgery, 220 tumor regions, around 65 matched nontumor lung samples and 56 PBMC samples were TCR-sequenced for both alpha and beta chains. Findings and caveats that apply to the study as a whole: Ubiquitous expanded tumor TCRs were detected in blood more often at tumor resection than at routine follow-up. Confirming at a functional level the hypothesis that regional TCRs recognize regional mutations was considered to require additional single-cell paired TCR alpha and beta sequencing.

Per the publication, the time point label means: sample taken at primary tumor resection. Without any cell sorting, TCR sequencing was performed on whole RNA extracted either from tumor and nontumor lung tissue or from cryopreserved PBMC samples. Donors were 72 patients with early-stage, untreated non-small cell lung cancer from the lung TRACERx cohort. Patients were selected for TCR sequencing only if sufficient RNA was available from at least two tumor regions. The germline V gene supplies CDR1 KGHDR and CDR2 SFDVKD. Deletion took 3 bases off V and 3 bases off J, with a span of 15 bases between the germline ends. Its CDR3 holds 16 amino acids, cysteine through phenylalanine. Left in the record is the CDR3 DNA by itself, 48 bases read in frame from the first base. Library construction relied on 5' RACE. The sequencing machine was a NextSeq 500. To allow correction of PCR and sequencing errors, the TCR library protocol tagged every TCR cDNA molecule with a unique molecular identifier. Regarding the original processing steps: TCR identification, UMI-based error correction and CDR3 extraction were all carried out with Decombinator tools. Expanded TCRs were defined as those above a frequency of 2 per 1,000, corresponding to the top 1% of the tumor frequency distribution. Each repertoire was subsampled 100 times to 5,000 TCRs, after which Renyi diversity was computed with the R vegan package. CDR3 similarity networks were constructed using string-kernel similarity of amino acid triplets, with links drawn between CDR3s whose pairwise similarity was above 0.82. TCRdb reprocessing: public reads trimmed at Q25 with fastp, clones called with MiXCR, in-frame beta chains kept. CDR3 protein duplicates are merged, each entry listing the most common genes and DNA. The V and J calls were not made by the authors but by TCRdb's processing. In all, the sample holds about 17,000 distinct CDR3 sequences, and over 20% of those were seen once. Under 20% of the sample lies in the top ten.

Sequenced here: PBMCs, sampled at surgery. Here the chain combines TRBV24-1 and TRBJ2-3, with a weak D call of TRBD2 (5 bases match). This sequence originates from a female donor with early-stage non-small cell lung cancer. In nucleotide form, the sequence is TGTGCCACCAGTGATCCTTCTCGGGGTCCGACAGATACGCAGTATTTT. This sequence encodes CATSDPSRGPTDTQYF.